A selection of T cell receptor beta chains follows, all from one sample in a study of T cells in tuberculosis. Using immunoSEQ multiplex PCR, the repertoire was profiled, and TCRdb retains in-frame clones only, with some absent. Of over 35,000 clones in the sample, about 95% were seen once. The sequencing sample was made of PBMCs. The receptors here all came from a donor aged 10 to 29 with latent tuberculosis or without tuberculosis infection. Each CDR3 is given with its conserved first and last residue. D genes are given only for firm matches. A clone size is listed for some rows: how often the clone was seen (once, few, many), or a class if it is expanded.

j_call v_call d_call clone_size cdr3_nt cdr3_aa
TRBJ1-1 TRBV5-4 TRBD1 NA TGTGCCAGCAGCTTGGGATGGGACAGGGACACTGAAGCTTTCTTT CASSLGWDRDTEAFF
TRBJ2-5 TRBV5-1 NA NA TGCGCCAGCAGCGCCTCGGGTGATTTCGGTGAGACCCAGTACTTC CASSASGDFGETQYF
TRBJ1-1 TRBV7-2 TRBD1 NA TGTGCCAGCAGCTTGCAGACAGGGGAGGTCGAAGCTTTCTTT CASSLQTGEVEAFF
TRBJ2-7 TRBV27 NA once TGTGCCAGCAGTATTACCAACTACTTGACGTCCGACGAGCAGTACTTC CASSITNYLTSDEQYF
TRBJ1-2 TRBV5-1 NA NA TGCGCCAGCAGCTTGAGGTTCCGGGGTCGAGCTAACTATGGCTACACCTTC CASSLRFRGRANYGYTF
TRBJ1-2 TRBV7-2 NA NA TGTGCCAGCAGCTTAGAGCCCCCACCCGCAGGAGGGCAGGGCTACACCTTC CASSLEPPPAGGQGYTF
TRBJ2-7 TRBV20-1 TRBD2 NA TGCAGTGCTTCCATCGGGGGGGAGCAGTACTTC CSASIGGEQYF
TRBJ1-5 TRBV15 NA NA TGTGCCACCAGCAGAAGGGAGGGGGTCGGTCAGCCCCAGCATTTT CATSRREGVGQPQHF
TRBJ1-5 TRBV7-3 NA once TGTGCCAGCAAGCTTTGCCGACGGGTGGAAGATCAGCCCCAGCATTTT CASKLCRRVEDQPQHF
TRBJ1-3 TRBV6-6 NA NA TGTGCCAGCAGCCCGGGGAACTCTGGAAACACCATATATTTT CASSPGNSGNTIYF
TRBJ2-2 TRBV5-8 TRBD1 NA TGTGCCAGCAGCTCGCCGGGACAGGGGGGGACCGGGGAGCTGTTTTTT CASSSPGQGGTGELFF
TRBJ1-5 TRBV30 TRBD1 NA TGTGCCTGGGCCGGGACAGCGACTAGCAATCAGCCCCAGCATTTT CAWAGTATSNQPQHF
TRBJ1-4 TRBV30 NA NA TGTGCCTGGAATGTAGGACAACCAAAACATAATGAAAAACTGTTTTTT CAWNVGQPKHNEKLFF
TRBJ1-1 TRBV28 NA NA TGTGCCAGCAGGCCACTGACAGGCTCCATGAACACTGAAGCTTTCTTT CASRPLTGSMNTEAFF
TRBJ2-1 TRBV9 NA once TGTGCCAGCAGCGTTGGGGCCGAGCAGTTCTTC CASSVGAEQFF
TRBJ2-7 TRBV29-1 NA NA TGCAGCGTGGGAGACACTGAGTTCTACGAGCAGTACTTC CSVGDTEFYEQYF
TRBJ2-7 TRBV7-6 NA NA TGTGCCAGCAGCTATAGTAGTGAGGAGGGGCAGTACTTC CASSYSSEEGQYF
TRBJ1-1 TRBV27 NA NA TGTGCCAGCAGTAAATCCCGTACACGGGAGACTGAAGCTTTCTTT CASSKSRTRETEAFF
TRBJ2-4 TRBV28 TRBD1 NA TGTGCCAGCACATCCCAGGGACAGGGGGAAAACATTCAGTACTTC CASTSQGQGENIQYF
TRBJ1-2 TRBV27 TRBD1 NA TGTGCCAGCAGAACCGGGACAGGGGAGAACTATGGCTACACCTTC CASRTGTGENYGYTF
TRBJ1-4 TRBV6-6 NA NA TGTGCCAGCAGCCTAATGCAACGACAGCCTAATGAAAAACTGTTTTTT CASSLMQRQPNEKLFF
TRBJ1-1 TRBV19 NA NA TGTGCCAGTAGTAGGCCCCCGAACACTGAAGCTTTCTTT CASSRPPNTEAFF
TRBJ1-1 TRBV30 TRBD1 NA TGTGCATATAAAATACAGGGGAGGGAAGCTTTCTTT CAYKIQGREAFF
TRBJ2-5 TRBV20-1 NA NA TGCAGTGCTACCCCCGGGGAGACCCAGTACTTC CSATPGETQYF
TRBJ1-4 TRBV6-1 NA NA TGTGCCAGCAGTGAAGGGGGCGGAAAACTGTTTTTT CASSEGGGKLFF
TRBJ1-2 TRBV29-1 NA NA TGCAGCGCCAGCAAGACAGTCTATGGCTACACCTTC CSASKTVYGYTF
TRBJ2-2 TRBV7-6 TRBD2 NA TGTGCCAGCAGCTTGGGATCGCGGGGGGCTAACACCGGGGAGCTGTTTTTT CASSLGSRGANTGELFF
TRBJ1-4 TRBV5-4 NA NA TGTGCCAGCAGCGTATACCGGGACACGAATGAAAAACTGTTTTTT CASSVYRDTNEKLFF
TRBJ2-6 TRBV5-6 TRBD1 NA TGTGCCAGCAGCGAAGACAGGGGTTCTTTTGGGGCCAACGTCCTGACTTTC CASSEDRGSFGANVLTF
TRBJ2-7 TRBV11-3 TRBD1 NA TGTGCCAGCAGCATGGGACAGGGGGACGAGCAGTACTTC CASSMGQGDEQYF
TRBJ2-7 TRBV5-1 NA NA TGCGCCAGCAGCCCGGGACACACTTCCTACGAGCAGTACTTC CASSPGHTSYEQYF
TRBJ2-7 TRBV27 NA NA TGTGCCAGCAGTCTCGGGAAGCACTACGAGCAGTACTTC CASSLGKHYEQYF
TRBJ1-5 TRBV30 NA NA TGTGCCTGGAGTGCGGTTAGCAATCAGCCCCAGCATTTT CAWSAVSNQPQHF
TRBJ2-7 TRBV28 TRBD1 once TGTGCCGGATGCAAAGGGGGCGGCTACGAGCAGTACTTC CAGCKGGGYEQYF
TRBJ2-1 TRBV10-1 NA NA TGCGCCAGCAGTGAAATGGGAGTCGGTGAGCAGTTCTTC CASSEMGVGEQFF
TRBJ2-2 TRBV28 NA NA TGTGCCAGCAGGGCTGGGAACACCGGGGAGCTGTTTTTT CASRAGNTGELFF
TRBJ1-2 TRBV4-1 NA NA TGCGCCAGCAGCCAATTTTCCAGCGCCTTCTATGGCTACACCTTC CASSQFSSAFYGYTF
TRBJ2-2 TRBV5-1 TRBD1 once TGCGCCAGCAGCTTTGGACAGGGGGTCACCGGGGAGCTGTTTTTT CASSFGQGVTGELFF
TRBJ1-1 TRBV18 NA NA TGTGCCAGCTCACCCGATCCTGGGGGGGCGAACACTGAAGCTTTCTTT CASSPDPGGANTEAFF
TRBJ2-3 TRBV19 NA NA TGTGCCAGTAGTATGGCGGCGACCGGCACAGATACGCAGTATTTT CASSMAATGTDTQYF
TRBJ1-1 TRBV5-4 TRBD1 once TGTGCCAGCAGCCCGGACAGGGGGCGTGGGGAAGCTTTCTTT CASSPDRGRGEAFF
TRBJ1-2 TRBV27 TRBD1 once TGTGCCAGCAGTTTGGGACAGGGTTTCGGCTACACCTTC CASSLGQGFGYTF
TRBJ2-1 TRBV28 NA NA TGTGCCAGCAGTTCCACCGGGACTCCCCGCTCCTACAATGAGCAGTTCTTC CASSSTGTPRSYNEQFF